Listed below are T cell receptor beta chains from one sample, sequenced in a study of cytomegalovirus exposure and HLA in healthy donors. The repertoire was sequenced with immunoSEQ multiplex PCR; TCRdb's copy has only in-frame clones and lacks some. The table records more than 150,000 clones, 80% to 85% of them present only once. The sample comprised PBMCs. These receptor sequences come from a boy younger than 10 in good health and CMV-seronegative. Both conserved end residues are part of each CDR3. Each record gives: D gene, V gene, J gene, clone size, CDR3 DNA, CDR3 protein. D genes are given only for firm matches. Where a row states a size, it is once, few, many or the class of an expanded clone; other rows omit it.

TRBD2,TRBV10-2,TRBJ2-1,NA,TGCGCCAGCAGTGAGGTGTCTAGCGGGAGGTACCCCTACAATGAGCAGTTCTTC,CASSEVSSGRYPYNEQFF
NA,TRBV28,TRBJ2-2,NA,TGTGCCAGCAGCCCCCATCCCCATACCGGGGAGCTGTTTTTT,CASSPHPHTGELFF
NA,TRBV10-3,TRBJ2-3,NA,TGTGCCATCAGTGAGTCGGGCCCTAGCACTTACGGCTCAGATACGCAGTATTTT,CAISESGPSTYGSDTQYF
NA,TRBV2,TRBJ1-5,NA,TGTGCCAGCAGTGTTATCCAGGGCAATCAGCCCCAGCATTTT,CASSVIQGNQPQHF
NA,TRBV21-1,TRBJ2-3,NA,TGTGCCAGCCTCAGGAGGGCAGATACGCAGTATTTT,CASLRRADTQYF
NA,TRBV5-6,TRBJ2-3,few,TGTGCCAGCAGCCCCAAAACAGGTTCGATTAGCCCCACATATACGCAGTATTTT,CASSPKTGSISPTYTQYF
NA,TRBV5-1,TRBJ2-3,NA,TGCGCCAGCAGCCCTGGGGACCGGGAGTGGGCAGATACGCAGTATTTT,CASSPGDREWADTQYF
TRBD2,TRBV19,TRBJ2-7,NA,TGTGCCAGTAGTAGGCGGGAGGATTTCTACGAGCAGTACTTC,CASSRREDFYEQYF
NA,TRBV20-1,TRBJ2-7,NA,TGCAGTGCTAGAGCCTCTCGGGAGCAGTACTTC,CSARASREQYF
TRBD1,TRBV30,TRBJ1-6,NA,TGTGCCTGGAGTGTGGGGGGACAGGGGGCGAATTCACCCCTCCACTTT,CAWSVGGQGANSPLHF
TRBD1,TRBV2,TRBJ2-5,NA,TGTGCCAGCAGAGAAGACAGGGGGCGCGAGACCCAGTACTTC,CASREDRGRETQYF